This T cell receptor (beta chain) comes out of a study of cytotoxic CD8 clonotypes in ibrutinib-treated CLL. In the study overall: In all, about eleven patients were relapsed/refractory, some 14 were treatment-naive and 17 were IGHV unmutated.

About this clone: Its antigen is undetermined.

This table comes from immunoSEQ multiplex PCR, and its TCRdb copy is limited to in-frame clones, with some not included. This sample carries about 76,000 clones, 86% of them seen once, and the ten largest clones take approximately 5.4%. Between the trimmed V and J ends, which lost 1 base and 4 bases, there was a span of 10 bases. In germline, CDR1 is LGHNA, CDR2 YSLEER. This CDR3 has 15 residues. Findings and caveats of the study: Baseline-level clonality went beyond age-matched healthy donors and moved in step with circulating CD8+ T-cell counts.

The source was PBMCs, collected before ibrutinib treatment. The sequence came from a human donor with chronic lymphocytic leukemia. The chain has TRBV4-3 and TRBJ1-4; D gene unclear. CDR3 in DNA: TGCGCCAGCAGCCAAGGTTCTCGGTTTAATGAAAAACTGTTTTTT. Its translation is CASSQGSRFNEKLFF.